The 19 T cell receptor beta chains listed next were all sequenced from one sample in a study of blood T cell repertoires in COVID-19. Profiling relied on immunoSEQ multiplex PCR, and the TCRdb table lists in-frame clones only, not all of them. The table includes about 140,000 clones, 80% detected once. Material: peripheral blood. The receptors were sampled from a woman in her 50s with acute or convalescent COVID-19.

Note on this clone: The same CDR3 is also encoded by other DNA sequences in this sample. V gene TRBV18 combines with J gene TRBJ2-5, with D possibly matching TRBD1 (6 bases). Trimming left V 3 bases short and J 4 bases short, with 9 bases between. Per germline, CDR1 KGHSH and CDR2 LQKENI. This CDR3 spans 13 amino acids. The CDR3 coding sequence is TGTGCCAGCTCACCGACAGGAGGAGAGACCCAGTACTTC. Protein product: CASSPTGGETQYF.

The CDR3 bases are TGTGCCAGCAGTGAAGTAGAGTGGGGCGGACAGTACTTC. This gives the protein CASSEVEWGGQYF. The gene calls are TRBV6-1 and TRBJ2-7, with a possible D match to TRBD1 (5 bases). The V gene's germline CDR1 is MNHNS and CDR2 SASEGT. This CDR3 contains 13 residues. Trimming removed 1 base from V and 10 bases from J, with 14 bases in between.

The chain combines TRBV4-3 with TRBJ1-6, with 9 bases lining up with TRBD1. This CDR3 has 16 amino acids. Germline CDR1 and CDR2: LGHNA and YSLEER. Unmatched junction bases numbered 6, after V lost 2 bases and J lost 7 bases. In DNA form, the CDR3 reads TGCGCCAGCAGCCAAAAGACAGGGGGAGGAAATTCACCCCTCCACTTT. Residues: CASSQKTGGGNSPLHF.

The genes are TRBV20-1 and TRBJ1-2; maybe TRBD1 (6 bases). This CDR3 spans 12 amino acids. The V gene's germline CDR1 is DFQATT and CDR2 SNEGSKA (reference sequence). Trimming removed 6 bases at V and 6 bases at J, with 14 bases between. CDR3 in amino acids: CSASPGGDGYTF. CDR3 coding DNA: TGCAGTGCGAGTCCGGGGGGCGATGGCTACACCTTC.

This clone was observed many times. The rearrangement links TRBV11-3 to TRBJ2-1; 8 bases line up with TRBD1. This CDR3 is 18 amino acids long. The germline CDR1 and CDR2 sequences are SGHNT and YENEEA. The V gene end was trimmed by 0 bases and the J gene end by 4 bases; junction bases not matched to a gene: 11. CDR3 protein: CASSLEQGGSNTYNEQFF. DNA of the CDR3: TGTGCCAGCAGCTTAGAACAGGGGGGCTCTAATACATACAATGAGCAGTTCTTC.

This clone was detected a few times. The rearrangement links TRBV12-3 or TRBV12-4 to TRBJ1-1, with D unclear. V shed 7 bases and J shed 6 bases, with 15 bases lying between them. CDR3 size: 13 residues. CDR3 loop: CASTSSGWAEAFF. DNA for the CDR3: TGTGCCAGCACCTCCTCGGGATGGGCTGAAGCTTTCTTT.

This clone appeared once. V usage is TRBV28 and J usage is TRBJ1-2; D unresolved. This CDR3 has 15 residues. The V end lost 3 bases, the J end lost 2 bases, and 13 bases lay between the germline ends. Germline V gene data show CDR1 as MDHEN and CDR2 as SYDVKM. The DNA for the CDR3 is TGTGCCAGCAGTTTGACCGGGGAAGGGAACTATGGCTACACCTTC. Its protein is CASSLTGEGNYGYTF.

This chain uses TRBV6-2 or TRBV6-3 with TRBJ1-2; D possibly corresponds to TRBD1 (5 bases). The ends were cut back, 7 bases at V and 6 bases at J, with 18 bases in the middle. The CDR3 sequence is 14 residues long. Germline values: CDR1 MNHEY, CDR2 SVGEGT. CDR3 in DNA: TGTGCCAGCACCCCCAGTAGCGGGGGGAATGGCTACACCTTC. Its translation: CASTPSSGGNGYTF.

The genes are TRBV5-1 and TRBJ1-4; the match to TRBD1 covers 10 bases. Trimming removed 6 bases from V and 8 bases from J; junction bases left unmatched: 13. CDR1 and CDR2 from the germline V gene are SGHRS and YFSETQ. The CDR3 length is 16 residues. The CDR3 here is CASTGTGDGSNEKLFF. CDR3 bases: TGCGCCAGCACCGGGACAGGGGACGGGAGCAACGAAAAACTGTTTTTT.

This sequence joins TRBV5-5 and TRBJ1-5, with 10 bases aligning to TRBD1. CDR3 length equals 20 residues. V gave up 4 bases and J gave up 6 bases; unmatched junction bases: 22. The V gene's germline CDR1 is SGHKS and CDR2 YYEKEE (reference sequence). CDR3 region: CASSMGPSLAGTGEIQPQHF. CDR3 coding DNA: TGTGCCAGCAGCATGGGGCCTTCGTTGGCCGGGACAGGGGAAATTCAGCCCCAGCATTTT.

This clone was detected once. The V call is TRBV14, the J call TRBJ2-7; TRBD1 aligns across 9 bases. Losses at the gene ends were 1 base for V and 10 bases for J; bases not matched to a gene: 11. Germline CDR1 SGHDN, CDR2 FVKESK. The CDR3 extends over 15 amino acids. The CDR3 loop is CASSQGATGQGRQYF. In nucleotides, the CDR3 is TGTGCCAGCAGCCAAGGGGCCACTGGACAGGGGCGACAGTACTTC.

The V and J genes are TRBV6-6 and TRBJ2-7; D is uncertain. Trimming stripped 0 bases from V and 6 bases from J, with 18 bases between. The CDR3 has 16 residues. Looked up from germline, CDR1 is MNHNY and CDR2 is SVGAGI (reference sequence). The CDR3 reads CASSYSQQTIGSEQYF. The CDR3 nucleotides read TGTGCCAGCAGTTACTCGCAACAGACCATAGGCTCCGAGCAGTACTTC.

V is TRBV7-2 and J is TRBJ1-1; no reliable D call. V was trimmed by 4 bases and J by 0 bases, leaving 6 bases between them. The CDR3 is made up of 13 amino acids. Germline V lookup: CDR1 SGHTA, CDR2 FQGNSA. For the CDR3, the DNA is TGTGCCAGCAGCTCCAATTTGAACACTGAAGCTTTCTTT. The encoded protein is CASSSNLNTEAFF.

The chain recombines TRBV2 with TRBJ1-4; weak D call: TRBD1 (5 bases). Trimming cost V 4 bases and J 2 bases, with 8 bases left between them. This CDR3 contains 14 residues. Germline V gene lookup returns CDR1 SNHLY and CDR2 FYNNEI. This chain's CDR3 is CASSVGATNEKLFF. The DNA of the CDR3 is TGTGCCAGCAGTGTTGGGGCGACTAATGAAAAACTGTTTTTT.

This sequence joins TRBV28 and TRBJ2-1; 10 positions match TRBD2. The CDR3 spans 16 residues. After removal of 5 bases from V and 5 bases from J, the junction contained 9 bases not matched to a gene. Germline CDR1 and CDR2: MDHEN and SYDVKM. The CDR3 DNA is TGTGCCAGCAGTAATATAGCGGGGGGCCTCGACAATGAGCAGTTCTTC. Translation: CASSNIAGGLDNEQFF.

This rearrangement joins TRBV7-3 to TRBJ2-5; D perhaps matches TRBD1 (5 bases). CDR3 size: 14 residues. Per the germline V gene, CDR1 is SGHTA and CDR2 is FQGTGA. V was clipped by 0 bases and J by 5 bases, with 10 bases between them. The CDR3 here is CASSLTSGAETQYF. CDR3 bases: TGTGCCAGCAGCTTAACGTCTGGGGCGGAGACCCAGTACTTC.

The chain couples TRBV19 to TRBJ1-2; D unclear. The CDR3 is made up of 11 amino acids. The V gene lost 7 bases and the J gene lost 8 bases, with 11 bases spanning the gap. Germline CDR1 LNHDA, CDR2 SQIVND (reference sequence). This CDR3 reads CASTEGWGYTF. The CDR3 nucleotides read TGTGCCAGTACAGAGGGATGGGGCTACACCTTC.

The chain is built from TRBV24-1 and TRBJ2-5, with a possible D match to TRBD1 (6 bases). The V gene's germline CDR1 is KGHDR and CDR2 SFDVKD. The CDR3 spans 15 residues. The germline V and J ends were trimmed by 4 bases and 5 bases, with 16 bases remaining between them. The CDR3 protein is CATSDPTGPGETQYF. Here the CDR3 DNA reads TGTGCCACCAGTGACCCGACAGGTCCTGGGGAGACCCAGTACTTC.

The gene calls are TRBV7-8 and TRBJ2-5; 8 bases map to TRBD2. V shed 2 bases, J shed 2 bases, and the junction held 7 bases outside the gene matches. Germline V gene lookup returns CDR1 SGHVS and CDR2 FQNEAQ. This CDR3 is built from 16 residues. The CDR3 region is CASSLNSGAFQETQYF. The CDR3 region has the DNA TGTGCCAGCAGCTTAAATAGCGGGGCCTTTCAAGAGACCCAGTACTTC.